This T cell receptor beta chain originates from a study of OX40 agonist ivuxolimab in advanced cancers. General study findings and limits: The average count of expanded clones was higher among CD8+ T cells than among CD4+.

With regard to this clone: Its antigen is undetermined.

Clones were read by immunoSEQ multiplex PCR, and TCRdb kept only the in-frame ones, dropping some. Seen here are under 20,000 clones, about four fifths observed once, and the top ten hold approximately 2.5%. The CDR3 covers 13 residues. The genes are TRBV12-1 and TRBJ1-2. TRBV12-1 is a pseudogene. Sequenced material: CD4+ or CD8+ T cells sorted from blood, taken in a trial of the OX40 agonist ivuxolimab. The receptor's source is an adult with an advanced solid tumor such as melanoma, head and neck, liver or kidney cancer. The CDR3 coding sequence is TGTGCCAGCAGTCCGCCGGGGGGGTATGGCTACACCTTC. This sequence encodes CASSPPGGYGYTF.